This T cell receptor beta chain was identified in a study of blood T cell repertoires in COVID-19. Study details: Samples came from the United States, Italy and Spain, spanning acute and convalescent COVID-19. T cells, B-cell-depleted T cells, or PBMCs supplied cDNA or gDNA.

The authors' processing: Quantification of nucleated cells was approximated via reference gene primer amplification. Measured with immunoSEQ multiplex PCR; TCRdb has only the in-frame clones, and not every one. That table gives V, J and clone size, and the DNA gave D and trimming. The sample includes about 300,000 clones, 83% of them seen just once. Sequencing input: peripheral blood. The clonotype comes from a woman in her forties or fifties who had recovered from COVID-19.

CDR3 in amino acids: CASGREKLFF. CDR3 bases: TGTGCCAGCGGTCGGGAAAAACTGTTTTTT. V usage is TRBV28 and J usage is TRBJ1-4; D is undetermined. The CDR3 length is 10 residues. The ends were cut back, 8 bases at V and 8 bases at J, with 6 bases in the middle. Per the germline V gene, CDR1 is MDHEN and CDR2 is SYDVKM.